This TCR beta chain was identified in a study of blood T cell repertoires in COVID-19. This clone appeared a few times. Sequenced by immunoSEQ multiplex PCR; TCRdb stores in-frame clones only, minus some. The sample yields about 120,000 clones, roughly four fifths seen once. V was shortened by 3 bases and J by 1 base, with 15 bases between the two germline ends. The V gene's germline CDR1 is LGHDT and CDR2 YNNKEL (reference sequence). The CDR3 has 16 residues. The sample comprised peripheral blood. This clonotype was sampled from a man between 70 and 80 years old with acute or convalescent COVID-19. The V gene is TRBV3-1 (or the pseudogene TRBV3-2), the J gene TRBJ1-1; a possible D gene is TRBD1 (6 bases). CDR3 residues: CASSHPGASANTEAFF. The CDR3 DNA is TGTGCCAGCAGCCACCCAGGGGCGTCGGCGAACACTGAAGCTTTCTTT.